What follows are 6 T cell receptor beta chains derived from one specimen sequenced in a study of blood T cell repertoires in COVID-19. Profiled with immunoSEQ multiplex PCR; TCRdb holds only in-frame clones, not every one. The sample has 290,000 or so clones, 85% to 90% seen once; the top ten hold 1.3%. Sequenced sample: peripheral blood. Source of these receptors: a man between 70 and 80 years old with acute or convalescent COVID-19.

V is TRBV18 and J is TRBJ2-4, with a weak D call TRBD1 (6 bases). This CDR3 spans 15 amino acids. In germline, CDR1 is KGHSH, CDR2 LQKENI. Trimming cost V 3 bases and J 9 bases, with 18 bases left between them. The CDR3 reads CASSPVGRGDSIQYF. The DNA of the CDR3 is TGTGCCAGCTCACCCGTTGGCAGGGGCGATTCCATTCAGTACTTC.

The rearrangement links TRBV27 to TRBJ2-1, with TRBD2 matching 11 bases. The CDR3 is 15 residues long. V was clipped by 5 bases and J by 0 bases; unmatched bases: 0. The germline V gene encodes CDR1 MNHEY and CDR2 SMNVEV (reference sequence). CDR3 region: CASSLAGGSYNEQFF. CDR3 nucleotide sequence: TGTGCCAGCAGTCTAGCGGGGGGCTCCTACAATGAGCAGTTCTTC.

This chain links TRBV18 with TRBJ2-5, with D perhaps matching TRBD1 (5 bases). This CDR3 is 13 amino acids long. Trimming cost V 3 bases and J 5 bases, with 10 bases left between them. CDR1 and CDR2 from the germline V gene are KGHSH and LQKENI. The CDR3 region has the DNA TGTGCCAGCTCACCTCAGGGCCGCGAGACCCAGTACTTC. It yields the protein CASSPQGRETQYF.

This clone was recorded a few times. The V gene is TRBV6-2 or TRBV6-3, the J gene TRBJ1-2, with unresolved D. Between the trimmed V and J ends, which lost 0 bases and 8 bases, there was a span of 7 bases. Germline V gene data show CDR1 as MNHEY and CDR2 as SVGEGT. This CDR3 is built from 12 residues. The CDR3 here is CASSYSREGYTF. For the CDR3, the DNA is TGTGCCAGCAGTTACTCGAGGGAGGGCTACACCTTC.

The genes are TRBV24-1 and TRBJ2-1; 11 bases line up with TRBD2. V was clipped by 4 bases and J by 9 bases; unmatched bases: 10. The CDR3 runs 16 residues. Looked up from germline, CDR1 is KGHDR and CDR2 is SFDVKD. The CDR3 loop reads CATSDPRLAGLGEQFF. The CDR3 bases are TGTGCCACCAGTGACCCCAGACTAGCGGGACTTGGTGAGCAGTTCTTC.

The chain joins TRBV28 to TRBJ1-2; the match to TRBD1 covers 7 bases. The germline gives CDR1 MDHEN, CDR2 SYDVKM. There are 14 residues in the CDR3. V shed 2 bases, J shed 7 bases, and the junction held 7 bases outside the gene matches. CDR3 nucleotide sequence: TGTGCCAGCAGTTTACCTCACAGGGGAGGTGGCTACACCTTC. Translation gives CASSLPHRGGGYTF.